The clone carrying this T cell receptor (beta chain) was counted between two and nine times. Its antigen remains unidentified. This sample is drawn from a study of T-cell reconstitution after alpha-beta-depleted transplantation in children. Study outcomes and limitations: Reportedly, only several hundred clones from non-depleted graft cells drove alpha-beta T-cell counts at about two months. From newly produced T cells came most of the T-cell counts and diversity one year after transplant.

The trim removed 3 bases at V and 6 bases at J, leaving 6 bases unmatched. The CDR3 is 14 amino acids. CDR1 SGHRS and CDR2 YFSETQ come from the germline V gene. Preparation of the TCRbeta library used unique molecular identifiers. TCRdb redid the calling of the PCR reads with MiXCR, one entry per CDR3 protein. The table lists about 110,000 distinct CDR3 sequences, about a tenth of them singletons. The sample was PBMCs, taken before TCRalphabeta/CD19-depleted stem cell transplant. The TCR comes from a boy aged 2 to 10 with acute lymphoblastic leukemia, due to receive a stem cell transplant. V and J are TRBV5-1 and TRBJ2-1, with 7 bases fitting TRBD1. The CDR3: CASSYQGVVNEQFF. CDR3 nucleotide sequence: TGCGCCAGCAGCTACCAGGGGGTAGTCAATGAGCAGTTCTTC.